Shown below are 5 T cell receptor beta chains from a single sample sequenced in a study of blood T cell repertoires in COVID-19. Assay used: immunoSEQ multiplex PCR; TCRdb lists only in-frame clones, some missing. The data hold tens of thousands of clones, with around 90% observed a single time. Sequenced material: peripheral blood. The receptors originated from a man over 45 with active COVID-19.

V and J are TRBV7-6 and TRBJ2-7; D ambiguous. Per germline, CDR1 SGHVS and CDR2 FNYEAQ. CDR3 length: 15 residues. V shed 1 base and J shed 2 bases, with 12 bases lying between them. The CDR3 bases are TGTGCCAGCAGCTTAGAAAGTGGCTCCACCTACGAGCAGTACTTC. Residues: CASSLESGSTYEQYF.

The chain combines TRBV6-1 with TRBJ1-2, with 7 bases fitting TRBD1. Looked up from germline, CDR1 is MNHNS and CDR2 is SASEGT. This CDR3 has 15 amino acids. Trimming removed 2 bases from V and 4 bases from J; junction bases left unmatched: 7. The CDR3 DNA reads TGTGCCAGCAGTGAATTCGCGACAGGGAGCTATGGCTACACCTTC. Translating it yields CASSEFATGSYGYTF.

The gene calls are TRBV6-6 and TRBJ2-3; 8 bases fit TRBD2. The CDR3 consists of 14 residues. Trimming at V came to 0 bases and at J to 10 bases, leaving 6 bases not matched to a gene. CDR1 MNHNY and CDR2 SVGAGI come from the germline V gene (reference sequence). CDR3: CASSYSHSGAAQYF. The CDR3 DNA is TGTGCCAGCAGTTACTCTCATAGCGGGGCGGCGCAGTATTTT.

The rearrangement uses TRBV7-9 and TRBJ1-2; 8 nucleotides agree with TRBD1. V shed 6 bases and J 8 bases; nucleotides not matched to a gene: 17. Germline V gene sequence: CDR1 SEHNR, CDR2 FQNEAQ (reference sequence). This CDR3 contains 16 residues. This CDR3 reads CASRPAGNRGVGGYTF. The CDR3 bases are TGTGCCAGCAGACCGGCCGGGAACAGGGGGGTGGGCGGCTACACCTTC.

This chain connects TRBV29-1 to TRBJ1-2; tentatively, D is TRBD1 (6 bases). The V end was cut by 6 bases, the J end by 7 bases, with 24 bases between. Germline CDR1 is SQVTM and CDR2 is ANQGSEA. The CDR3 covers 15 residues. In nucleotides, the CDR3 is TGCAGCGTGGTCGCGAGCGGATCCCAGGGGTCTGGCTACACCTTC. Its translation is CSVVASGSQGSGYTF.